The T cell receptor beta chain under discussion was sequenced for a study of blood T cell repertoires in COVID-19 (dated by TCRdb to about 2020). About the study as a whole: The collaborator samples originated in the United States, Italy and Spain and spanned the acute and convalescent phases of COVID-19. The material from the prospective study consisted of cDNA or gDNA derived from T cells, B-cell-depleted T cells, or PBMCs. Subjects who had been exposed to COVID-19, were actively infected with it, or had recovered from it provided the deeply sampled blood TCRbeta repertoires that made up the dataset. The repertoires were made available in a free public database intended to serve as a resource for research on the immune response to SARS-CoV-2. The samples were drawn from the first 160 participants of the ongoing ImmuneRACE study and from 1,254 subjects provided by 6 global collaborators. Nearly every sample came with metadata listing a de-identified subject ID, COVID-19 status, age in years and sex. Where available, HLA class I and class II types were taken from metadata supplied by the sample provider and were not determined by assay-based typing. Summary of the overall study and its limitations: The amount of clinical and demographic metadata varied by source and participant and was provided uncurated.

Participants in the prospective study were aged roughly 18 to 100 years, lived in about two dozen United States geographic areas, and enrolled through a virtual design. In the prospective study, cohorts were assigned on the basis of participant-reported clinical history obtained from a screening survey and a study questionnaire. For ImmuneRACE Cohort 3, a participant was defined as recovered based on two consecutive negative NP/OP PCR tests, clearance by a healthcare professional, or resolution of symptoms. Each participant in the prospective study had whole blood, serum and a nasopharyngeal or oropharyngeal swab collected by mobile phlebotomists. Additional blood draws and questionnaires over a 2-month period could optionally be provided by prospective study participants. Before DNA extraction, prospective study blood samples were shipped either frozen or at room temperature. TCRbeta CDR3 regions were amplified from genomic DNA using the immunoSEQ Assay, a bias-controlled multiplex PCR. Regarding the original processing steps: Within the assay, amplification of reference gene primers was used to estimate how many nucleated cells each sample contained. To quantify the absolute abundance of each unique TCRbeta CDR3 rearrangement, sequence reads were collapsed and filtered. For each sample, productive Simpson clonality was calculated as the square root of Simpson's diversity index across productive rearrangements. Entries here come from immuneACCESS through TCRdb and include only in-frame sequences with V and J called. Some clones fail to appear in such tables; in the studies checked, an unresolved V gene covers under half of the shortfall, and the cause of the remainder is unknown. V, J and clone size are those of that table, while D and trimming were read from the DNA. Counted in this sample were roughly 300,000 clones; around nine tenths of them appeared once. The top ten clones comprise more than 0.95% of the sample.

As regards this clone: Its antigen specificity is not known. Qualities for individual bases were not recorded, and no much larger clone is one base off.

The CDR3 spans 20 residues, from the cysteine through the phenylalanine. Left in the record is the CDR3 DNA by itself, 60 bases read in frame from the first base. Trimming leaves V shorter by 2 bases and J shorter by 1 base, with the junction holding 10 bases beyond the gene matches. As encoded in the germline V gene, CDR1 is MDHEN while CDR2 is SYDVKM. This TCR was recovered from a woman in her 30s who had recovered from COVID-19. Source material: PBMCs or T cells enriched from blood (not recorded which). The chain was built from TRBV28 and TRBJ2-1, with 14 bases in between that match TRBD2. The base sequence is TGTGCCAGCAGTTTAAAGCCGGGACTAGCGGGAGACAGATCCTACAATGAGCAGTTCTTC. It is translated as CASSLKPGLAGDRSYNEQFF.